This T cell receptor (beta chain) was identified during a study of CD8+CD57+ T cells in acquired aplastic anemia. Across the study: Sorted cells (CD4+ and CD8+) yielded DNA amounts that averaged approximately 2.9 ug. Findings of the study overall: Any difference that existed in CD8+ Simpson's diversity between patients and controls was not significant. In common between the patients and the controls were nearly 30 CD8+ CDR3 sequences.

CDR3 and TCR beta VDJ profiling relied on genomic DNA as the template. In TCRdb, the reads were re-called with MiXCR into one record per CDR3 protein. The table includes 42,000 or so distinct CDR3 sequences, roughly 65% detected once. This CDR3 contains 19 residues. Trimming removed 1 base from V and 2 bases from J; junction bases left unmatched: 16. The germline V gene has CDR1 SGHAT and CDR2 FQNNGV. Regarding this clonotype: Antigen specificity is unknown.

The chain joins TRBV11-2 to TRBJ1-2; TRBD1 matches at 7 bases. Sequencing input: sorted CD4+, CD8+, or CD8+CD57+ T cells (not recorded which) from PBMCs. This TCR derives from a human donor in good health, serving as a control. The CDR3 DNA reads as TGTGCCAGCAGCTTAGGGACAGGAATAGGGACCCTCCCCAACTATGGCTACACCTTC. Its translation is CASSLGTGIGTLPNYGYTF.